A single sample gave rise to the 28 T cell receptor beta chains below, sequenced in a study of brain T cells in children with intractable seizures. The method was immunoSEQ multiplex PCR; TCRdb's version includes in-frame clones alone and lacks a portion of them. There are about 340,000 clones in the sample; 85% to 95% occur only once, and 5.7% lies in the top ten. Described time point: blood from clinic visit 5 months post-surgery; TSC patient then seizure free. This material consisted of peripheral blood, taken about 5 months after surgery. The receptors were sampled from a boy under three years old with tuberous sclerosis and intractable seizures.

This clone came up once. The rearrangement uses TRBV5-6 and TRBJ2-5; the match to TRBD2 covers 9 bases. The CDR3 is 15 amino acids. CDR1 SGHDT and CDR2 YYEEEE come from the germline V gene. With V trimmed by 4 bases and J by 2 bases, 6 bases remained unmatched. As DNA, the CDR3 is TGTGCCAGCAGCGGCGGGACTAGCAGTCAAGAGACCCAGTACTTC. It specifies CASSGGTSSQETQYF.

This clone was detected once. The rearrangement uses TRBV5-1 and TRBJ2-2; no reliable D call. V lost 6 bases to trimming and J lost 5 bases, with 14 bases between them. Germline CDR1 reads SGHRS; CDR2 reads YFSETQ. The CDR3 has 14 amino acids. CDR3: CASTYTSWTGELFF. CDR3 DNA sequence: TGCGCCAGCACCTATACCTCGTGGACCGGGGAGCTGTTTTTT.

This chain joins TRBV24-1 and TRBJ2-7; D gene unclear. V was cut by 12 bases and J by 3 bases, with 23 bases left in between. The CDR3 runs 15 residues. Germline CDR1 KGHDR, CDR2 SFDVKD. The CDR3 DNA sequence: TGTGCCCCGTACTCACCTTTCGACACTGTCTACGAGCAGTACTTC. It yields the protein CAPYSPFDTVYEQYF.

The chain links TRBV21-1 to TRBJ1-1; the DNA was not compared with TRBD1, the D call given in the table. TRBV21-1 is reported as a pseudogene. The CDR3 runs 15 residues. CDR3 sequence (DNA): TGTGCCAGCAGCAACACGGGACAGGGGGCTTCTGAAGCTTTCTTT. This encodes CASSNTGQGASEAFF.

V and J are TRBV6-5 and TRBJ2-3, with 7 bases that match TRBD1. The CDR3 consists of 13 residues. After removal of 10 bases from V and 5 bases from J, the junction contained 9 bases not matched to a gene. Germline CDR1 MNHEY, CDR2 SVGAGI. The CDR3 nucleotides are TGTGCCACCGGGGTACAGGGGAAAGATACGCAGTATTTT. Translating gives CATGVQGKDTQYF.

The rearrangement joins TRBV29-1 to TRBJ1-2, with unresolved D. Deletions cut 3 bases from V and 2 bases from J, with 10 bases between. The CDR3 runs 13 residues. Germline CDR1 SQVTM, CDR2 ANQGSEA. The CDR3 DNA is TGCAGCGTTGATTTGGAGGGAAACTATGGCTACACCTTC. This encodes CSVDLEGNYGYTF.

This CDR3 reads CASRGQQNTEAFF. CDR3 nucleotide sequence: TGTGCCAGCAGAGGACAGCAGAACACTGAAGCTTTCTTT. The rearrangement joins TRBV12-3 or TRBV12-4 to TRBJ1-1; the D gene is possibly TRBD1 (6 bases). V was trimmed by 6 bases and J by 1 base, leaving 9 bases between them. CDR3 length equals 13 residues.

This chain links TRBV2 with TRBJ2-6; D gene unclear. This CDR3 is built from 13 residues. Germline CDR1 reads SNHLY; CDR2 reads FYNNEI. The V and J ends lost 7 bases and 4 bases respectively, with 8 bases between them. In nucleotides, the CDR3 is TGTGCCAGCATGGTACGCGGGGCCAACGTCCTGACTTTC. This translates into CASMVRGANVLTF.

J is TRBJ1-2 and V is TRBV6-5; no firm D call. CDR3 size: 13 residues. The V gene lost 5 bases and the J gene lost 0 bases, with 7 bases spanning the gap. Germline lookup yields CDR1 MNHEY and CDR2 SVGAGI. The CDR3 sequence is CASSLRTNYGYTF. In nucleotides, the CDR3 is TGTGCCAGCAGTCTCAGGACTAACTATGGCTACACCTTC.

The rearrangement uses TRBV9 and TRBJ2-7; unclear D gene. This CDR3 is 14 amino acids long. Per the germline V gene, CDR1 is SGDLS and CDR2 is YYNGEE. V was clipped by 0 bases and J by 3 bases, with 10 bases between them. The CDR3 here is CASSVGDTDYEQYF. CDR3 DNA: TGTGCCAGCAGCGTAGGGGATACAGACTACGAGCAGTACTTC. The variable domain in full, completed from reference TRBV9 and TRBJ2-7, reads DSGVTQTPKHLITATGQRVTLRCSPRSGDLSVYWYQQSLDQGLQFLIQYYNGEERAKGNILERFSAQQFPDLHSELNLSSLELGDSALYFCASSVGDTDYEQYFGPGTRLTVT.

J is TRBJ1-2 and V is TRBV5-1; D gene uncertain. Germline V gene data show CDR1 as SGHRS and CDR2 as YFSETQ. Trimming removed 5 bases from V and 3 bases from J, with 11 bases in between. This CDR3 spans 13 amino acids. The CDR3 reads CASSSVGYYGYTF. CDR3 bases: TGCGCCAGCAGTTCTGTGGGGTACTATGGCTACACCTTC.

The V call is TRBV6-1, the J call TRBJ2-2; D tentatively fits TRBD1 or TRBD2 (5 bases each). Germline V gives CDR1 MNHNS, CDR2 SASEGT. The CDR3 extends over 15 amino acids. Deletions cut 1 base from V and 4 bases from J, with 10 bases between. Here the CDR3 reads CASSEGGTGTGELFF. The DNA of the CDR3 is TGTGCCAGCAGTGAAGGGGGGACGGGCACCGGGGAGCTGTTTTTT.

This clone was observed once. The chain is built from TRBV30 and TRBJ2-7, with 9 bases that match TRBD1. The CDR3 is 12 residues long. V was clipped by 8 bases and J by 4 bases; unmatched bases: 6. Germline assignment: CDR1 GTSNPN and CDR2 SVGIG (reference sequence). The CDR3 is CAGGQGGYEQYF. DNA for the CDR3: TGTGCCGGGGGACAGGGCGGTTACGAGCAGTACTTC.

The V gene is TRBV5-1, the J gene TRBJ2-1; 10 bases fit TRBD2. The junction had 6 bases not matched to a gene; V was cut back by 3 bases and J by 3 bases. CDR3 length: 16 amino acids. Germline CDR1 reads SGHRS; CDR2 reads YFSETQ. In DNA, the CDR3 is TGCGCCAGCAGCTCCCTTTCTAGCGGGAGCTACAATGAGCAGTTCTTC. As protein: CASSSLSSGSYNEQFF. Supplemented by reference TRBV5-1 and TRBJ2-1, the full variable domain reads KAGVTQTPRYLIKTRGQQVTLSCSPISGHRSVSWYQQTPGQGLQFLFEYFSETQRNKGNFPGRFSGRQFSNSRSEMNVSTLELGDSALYLCASSSLSSGSYNEQFFGPGTRLTVL.

The chain links TRBV9 to TRBJ1-3; TRBD1 is a possible D gene (6 bases). V was shortened by 0 bases and J by 0 bases, with 13 bases between the two germline ends. The CDR3 totals 17 residues. The V gene's germline CDR1 is SGDLS and CDR2 YYNGEE. The chain's CDR3 is CASSVEGGALSGNTIYF. In nucleotides, the CDR3 is TGTGCCAGCAGCGTAGAGGGGGGGGCCCTCTCTGGAAACACCATATATTTT.

The CDR3: CASSFGGQRETQYF. CDR3 sequence (DNA): TGTGCCAGCAGTTTTGGGGGACAAAGAGAGACCCAGTACTTC. The rearrangement uses TRBV6-5 and TRBJ2-5, with D possibly TRBD1 on 6 matching bases. Trimming took off 4 bases at V and 4 bases at J, with 13 bases between the two ends. In germline, CDR1 is MNHEY, CDR2 SVGAGI. The CDR3 extends over 14 amino acids.

This chain joins TRBV12-3 or TRBV12-4 and TRBJ2-7; D gene unclear. This CDR3 spans 13 amino acids. The V and J ends lost 5 bases and 2 bases respectively, with 10 bases between them. In DNA, the CDR3 is TGTGCCAGCAGTCCGGCAACCACCTACGAGCAGTACTTC. Its protein product is CASSPATTYEQYF.

V is TRBV27 and J is TRBJ1-2; the D is unclear. V lost 1 base, J lost 2 bases, and 8 bases lay in between. Germline CDR1 is MNHEY and CDR2 is SMNVEV (reference sequence). This CDR3 is built from 14 residues. The CDR3 DNA follows: TGTGCCAGCAGTTTATTGGGAGGGAACTATGGCTACACCTTC. Protein sequence: CASSLLGGNYGYTF.

V gene TRBV12-5 combines with J gene TRBJ2-1; D tentatively fits TRBD1 or TRBD2 (6 bases each). Germline CDR1 and CDR2: LGHNT and FRNRAP. This CDR3 comprises 18 residues. The V and J ends lost 0 bases and 8 bases respectively, with 23 bases between them. As DNA, the CDR3 is TGTGCTAGTGGTTTGGTCGGAAAGGGGGGCCCCCCTTTGGATGAGCAGTTCTTC. Encoded protein: CASGLVGKGGPPLDEQFF.

The sample holds a few counts of this clone. The genes are TRBV5-1 and TRBJ1-4, with D possibly TRBD1 on 6 matching bases. The CDR3 totals 14 residues. Germline V CDR1 and CDR2: SGHRS, YFSETQ. V was pared by 0 bases and J by 8 bases, with 11 bases between. The chain's CDR3 is CASSLDRVNEKLFF. The CDR3, as DNA: TGCGCCAGCAGCTTGGACAGGGTTAACGAAAAACTGTTTTTT.

The chain has TRBV25-1 and TRBJ2-5, with 10 bases lining up with TRBD1. The germline V gene has CDR1 MGHDK and CDR2 SYGVNS. The CDR3 has 14 amino acids. The trim removed 4 bases at V and 5 bases at J, leaving 4 bases unmatched. The CDR3 sequence is CASSAPGQGETQYF. Here the CDR3 DNA reads TGTGCCAGCAGTGCCCCGGGACAGGGGGAGACCCAGTACTTC.

The rearrangement uses TRBV27 and TRBJ1-1, with D uncertain. Germline CDR1 is MNHEY and CDR2 is SMNVEV (reference sequence). The ends were cut back, 5 bases at V and 10 bases at J, with 20 bases in the middle. The CDR3 contains 14 residues. The CDR3 is CASSPGSIFPVAFF. In DNA form, the CDR3 reads TGTGCCAGCAGTCCGGGGTCAATCTTTCCCGTAGCTTTCTTT.

The chain uses TRBV12-5 and TRBJ2-7; D is unresolved. Trimming left V 6 bases short and J 3 bases short, with 12 bases between. The CDR3 is made up of 13 amino acids. Germline CDR1 is LGHNT and CDR2 is FRNRAP. The CDR3 protein is CASGYGRYYEQYF. CDR3 nucleotides: TGTGCTAGTGGCTACGGACGCTACTACGAGCAGTACTTC.

The chain recombines TRBV2 with TRBJ1-1; D is unresolved. The V end lost 4 bases, the J end lost 4 bases, and 10 bases lay between the germline ends. Germline CDR1 and CDR2: SNHLY and FYNNEI. The CDR3 loop spans 13 amino acids. For the CDR3, the DNA is TGTGCCAGCAGTGTTCTTACCCCCACTGAAGCTTTCTTT. Translating it yields CASSVLTPTEAFF. The full variable domain, with the rest looked up from reference TRBV2 and TRBJ1-1, is EPEVTQTPSHQVTQMGQEVILRCVPISNHLYFYWYRQILGQKVEFLVSFYNNEISEKSEIFDDQFSVERPDGSNFTLKIRSTKLEDSAMYFCASSVLTPTEAFFGQGTRLTVV.

V gene TRBV6-5 combines with J gene TRBJ1-6, with unresolved D. The CDR3 is 14 residues long. V gave up 1 base and J gave up 6 bases, with 7 bases separating them. Germline V CDR1 and CDR2: MNHEY, SVGAGI. CDR3 residues: CASSYWTSNSPLHF. The CDR3 nucleotides read TGTGCCAGCAGTTACTGGACTTCTAATTCACCCCTCCACTTT.

The chain is built from TRBV6-5 and TRBJ1-2; TRBD1 matches 8 bases. Trimming took 0 bases from V and 6 from J; bases not matched to a gene: 6. Germline V lookup: CDR1 MNHEY, CDR2 SVGAGI. The CDR3 consists of 15 residues. As DNA, the CDR3 is TGTGCCAGCAGTTACTCGAGTGCAGGGGGCAATGGCTACACCTTC. Protein sequence: CASSYSSAGGNGYTF.

J is TRBJ2-7 and V is TRBV11-1, with 7 bases lining up with TRBD2. CDR3 length: 15 residues. V shed 3 bases, J shed 3 bases, and the junction held 8 bases outside the gene matches. Germline CDR1 SGHAT, CDR2 FQDESV (reference sequence). CDR3 sequence reads: CASSFMTSPHYEQYF. The CDR3 DNA reads TGTGCCAGCAGCTTTATGACTAGCCCCCACTACGAGCAGTACTTC.

The genes are TRBV10-3 and TRBJ1-2; TRBD1 matches at 8 bases. The ends lost 2 bases at V and 6 bases at J; junction bases unmatched: 2. The CDR3 runs to 13 residues. Germline CDR1 is ENHRY and CDR2 is SYGVKD. This CDR3 is CAISERTGHGYTF. In DNA, the CDR3 is TGTGCCATCAGTGAGCGGACAGGGCATGGCTACACCTTC.